This T cell receptor beta chain was recorded in a study of CD8 T cells in Susac syndrome. The RNA input was roughly 0.45 to 1 ug, and it was reverse transcribed with random hexamers. Amplification of TCR beta CDR3 by immunoSEQ multiplex PCR spanned 54 Vbeta and 13 Jbeta. TCRdb re-analysed the immunoSEQ multiplex PCR reads in MiXCR, keeping a single row per CDR3 protein. The sample carries some 200,000 distinct CDR3 sequences, 90% to 95% recorded once. Points from the study as a whole: The number of individuals included in the study's TCR sequencing and HLA analysis was acknowledged as relatively small.

This clonotype has a single count. What it binds is unknown. Sample: CD4+ T cells from PBMCs. The origin of this receptor is a human donor with multiple sclerosis.

The CDR3 DNA reads as TGTGCCTGGAGTAGAGAGAACACTGAAGCTTTCTTT. Translating gives CAWSRENTEAFF. This rearrangement joins TRBV30 to TRBJ1-1; D is ambiguous. V lost 2 bases and J lost 1, with 5 bases in between. The CDR3 runs 12 residues. CDR1 GTSNPN and CDR2 SVGIG come from the germline V gene (reference sequence).